Each of the 12 T cell receptor beta chains below was sequenced from the same sample in a study of shared clonotypes between healthy human individuals. The repertoire was sequenced with immunoSEQ multiplex PCR; TCRdb's copy has only in-frame clones and lacks some. The table lists approximately 1.5 million clones, approximately 98% of them singletons. The material sequenced was naive CD4+ T cells sorted from blood. The subset is: CD45RA+ positively selected. These receptors were collected from a man aged 25 to 45 in good health.

The gene calls are TRBV2 and TRBJ1-1; D ambiguous. The V gene lost 1 base and the J gene lost 4 bases, with 7 bases spanning the gap. From germline, CDR1 is SNHLY and CDR2 FYNNEI. The CDR3 runs to 13 residues. CDR3 sequence: CASSEGKGTEAFF. The CDR3 bases are TGTGCCAGCAGTGAAGGGAAGGGCACTGAAGCTTTCTTT.

The rearrangement links TRBV18 to TRBJ1-1; TRBD1 matches 7 bases. V gave up 6 bases and J gave up 7 bases; unmatched junction bases: 8. There are 13 residues in the CDR3. From germline, CDR1 is KGHSH and CDR2 LQKENI. The CDR3 loop reads CASSLKGALEAFF. Written as DNA, the CDR3 is TGTGCCAGCTCGCTGAAGGGGGCACTTGAAGCTTTCTTT.

Notes on this clone: The sample carries other DNA sequences with the same CDR3. This chain connects TRBV5-1 to TRBJ2-5, with 14 bases lining up with TRBD2. The CDR3 loop spans 15 amino acids. Germline trimming cut 4 bases from V and 3 bases from J; bases unmatched to any gene: 2. Germline loops: CDR1 SGHRS, CDR2 YFSETQ. The CDR3 spells CASSPGLAGEETQYF. CDR3 sequence (DNA): TGCGCCAGCAGCCCGGGACTAGCGGGAGAAGAGACCCAGTACTTC.

This clone was seen only once. CDR3 amino acids: CASSDLGTGVTEAFF. The CDR3 DNA reads as TGTGCCAGCAGTGACCTCGGGACAGGGGTCACTGAAGCTTTCTTT. The chain employs TRBV25-1 and TRBJ1-1; TRBD1 matches at 10 bases. The CDR3 consists of 15 residues. Germline lookup yields CDR1 MGHDK and CDR2 SYGVNS. J was trimmed by 4 bases and V by 3 bases; bases with no gene match: 5.

V usage is TRBV15 and J usage is TRBJ1-2; D remains unclear. Per the germline V gene, CDR1 is LNHNV and CDR2 is YYDKDF (reference sequence). CDR3 length equals 13 residues. V shed 3 bases and J shed 2 bases, with 7 bases lying between them. The CDR3 region is CATSSGLNYGYTF. In DNA form, the CDR3 reads TGTGCCACCAGCAGTGGGTTGAACTATGGCTACACCTTC. Variable domain in full (rest from reference TRBV15 and TRBJ1-2): DAMVIQNPRYQVTQFGKPVTLSCSQTLNHNVMYWYQQKSSQAPKLLFHYYDKDFNNEADTPDNFQSRRPNTSFCFLDIRSPGLGDTAMYLCATSSGLNYGYTFGSGTRLTVV.

The chain is built from TRBV18 and TRBJ1-4; the D is unclear. Germline CDR1 reads KGHSH; CDR2 reads LQKENI. Deletions cut 3 bases from V and 0 bases from J, with 14 bases between. CDR3 size: 17 residues. The DNA for the CDR3 is TGTGCCAGCTCACCCCAGGCTATTTCCTCAACTAATGAAAAACTGTTTTTT. Translating gives CASSPQAISSTNEKLFF.

The chain couples TRBV28 to TRBJ1-5; 9 bases agree with TRBD1. Per germline, CDR1 MDHEN and CDR2 SYDVKM. Trimming at V came to 6 bases and at J to 1 base, leaving 4 bases not matched to a gene. The length of the CDR3 is 15 residues. The CDR3, as DNA: TGTGCCAGCAGGGGACAGGGAGTAAGCAATCAGCCCCAGCATTTT. This gives the protein CASRGQGVSNQPQHF.

Regarding this clone: The same CDR3 can be traced to other DNA sequences in this sample. V gene TRBV5-4 combines with J gene TRBJ2-3, with unresolved D. This CDR3 spans 13 amino acids. Germline V gene lookup returns CDR1 SGHNT and CDR2 YYREEE (reference sequence). The ends were cut back, 0 bases at V and 4 bases at J, with 6 bases in the middle. CDR3: CASSLGPADTQYF. CDR3 DNA sequence: TGTGCCAGCAGCTTGGGTCCGGCAGATACGCAGTATTTT.

The V gene is TRBV6-1, the J gene TRBJ1-1, with D tentatively TRBD1 (6 bases). Trimming removed 5 bases from V and 3 bases from J, with 13 bases in between. The CDR3 length is 14 residues. The germline gives CDR1 MNHNS, CDR2 SASEGT. The CDR3 coding sequence is TGTGCCAGCAGTAACAGGGTGGGAGACACTGAAGCTTTCTTT. This codes for CASSNRVGDTEAFF.

The V gene is TRBV5-1, the J gene TRBJ1-2, with a weak D call TRBD1 (6 bases). The CDR3 consists of 15 residues. Germline CDR1 SGHRS, CDR2 YFSETQ. V was shortened by 5 bases and J by 6 bases, with 20 bases between the two germline ends. The DNA of the CDR3 is TGCGCCAGCAGACAGGGATCCCGCCAAGGAGATGGCTACACCTTC. Protein sequence: CASRQGSRQGDGYTF.

The chain recombines TRBV30 with TRBJ1-3; 7 positions match TRBD1. From germline, CDR1 is GTSNPN and CDR2 SVGIG (reference sequence). Trimming cost V 3 bases and J 0 bases; bases outside gene matches: 5. This CDR3 comprises 15 residues. The CDR3 DNA follows: TGTGCCTGGAGCCCGACAGGGAGCTCTGGAAACACCATATATTTT. The encoded protein is CAWSPTGSSGNTIYF. Supplemented by reference TRBV30 and TRBJ1-3, the full variable domain reads SQTIHQWPATLVQPVGSPLSLECTVEGTSNPNLYWYRQAAGRGLQLLFYSVGIGQISSEVPQNLSASRPQDRQFILSSKKLLLSDSGFYLCAWSPTGSSGNTIYFGEGSWLTVV.

The gene calls are TRBV10-3 and TRBJ2-6; D remains unclear. Germline CDR1 and CDR2: ENHRY and SYGVKD. The V and J ends lost 8 bases and 2 bases respectively, with 7 bases between them. This CDR3 is built from 13 residues. The CDR3 nucleotides read TGTGCCATCCCATCCACTGGGGCCAACGTCCTGACTTTC. Amino acids: CAIPSTGANVLTF.